The 8 T cell receptor beta chains below were found in one sample sequenced in a study of patients and donors after allogeneic stem cell transplantation (dated by TCRdb to the early 2020s). Libraries were built with RT-PCR. The data were produced on a NextSeq 550. TCRdb handled the public reads itself, with Q25 trimming in fastp and clone calling in MiXCR, and kept productive beta chains. Each entry is one CDR3 protein sequence, shown with its most common DNA and genes. The sample table shows roughly 960,000 distinct CDR3 sequences, and over 15% are seen once. The ten largest clonotypes hold around 6% of the sample. Sample: blood, either unsorted or a sorted T cell fraction (not recorded which). The receptors derive from a human donor who was either an allogeneic HSCT recipient or a stem cell or donor lymphocyte infusion donor (not recorded which). It is not recorded whose cells these are; they may come from a transplant donor.

The J gene is TRBJ2-1, the V gene TRBV15; D ambiguous. In germline, CDR1 is LNHNV, CDR2 YYDKDF (reference sequence). Deletions cut 0 bases from V and 0 bases from J, with 9 bases between. The CDR3 loop spans 16 amino acids. The CDR3 reads CATSRDLDYSYNEQFF. CDR3 bases: TGTGCCACCAGCAGAGATCTCGATTACTCCTACAATGAGCAGTTCTTC.

The chain joins TRBV29-1 to TRBJ1-2; 7 bases are shared with TRBD1. Losses at the gene ends were 6 bases for V and 8 bases for J; bases not matched to a gene: 9. This CDR3 comprises 12 residues. The germline V gene encodes CDR1 SQVTM and CDR2 ANQGSEA. The CDR3 nucleotides read TGCAGCGTAGAGGGACAGCCATACGGCTACACCTTC. Its translation: CSVEGQPYGYTF.

This chain links TRBV24-1 with TRBJ1-1, with D possibly being TRBD1 (5 bases). The V gene lost 1 base and the J gene lost 3 bases, with 5 bases spanning the gap. Germline CDR1 KGHDR, CDR2 SFDVKD. This CDR3 region has 13 residues. This chain's CDR3 is CATSDLGDTEAFF. As DNA, the CDR3 is TGTGCCACCAGTGATTTAGGGGACACTGAAGCTTTCTTT.

The table lists this clonotype with a few counts. The chain uses TRBV5-1 and TRBJ2-3, with 7 bases aligning to TRBD2. The CDR3 totals 15 residues. Germline V gene lookup returns CDR1 SGHRS and CDR2 YFSETQ. Trimming cost V 3 bases and J 6 bases; bases outside gene matches: 10. DNA for the CDR3: TGCGCCAGCAGCTCCGGACTAGGTCCCCCGGATACGCAGTATTTT. As protein: CASSSGLGPPDTQYF. Complete variable domain (other parts from reference TRBV5-1 and TRBJ2-3): KAGVTQTPRYLIKTRGQQVTLSCSPISGHRSVSWYQQTPGQGLQFLFEYFSETQRNKGNFPGRFSGRQFSNSRSEMNVSTLELGDSALYLCASSSGLGPPDTQYFGPGTRLTVL.

This clonotype showed up many times. V and J are TRBV4-1 and TRBJ1-3; D is uncertain. The CDR3 extends over 17 amino acids. Germline V lookup: CDR1 MGHRA, CDR2 YSYEKL. With 2 bases removed from V and 0 bases from J, the gap between germline ends came to 14 bases. This CDR3 is CASSQLGNGVSGNTIYF. For the CDR3, the DNA is TGCGCCAGCAGCCAATTGGGTAATGGAGTCTCTGGAAACACCATATATTTT.

The V call is TRBV6-1, the J call TRBJ1-2, with 7 bases identical to TRBD1. This CDR3 comprises 15 residues. V shed 5 bases and J 2 bases; nucleotides not matched to a gene: 8. Germline loops: CDR1 MNHNS, CDR2 SASEGT. DNA for the CDR3: TGTGCCAGCAGTCTACGACAGGGAACGAACTATGGCTACACCTTC. It yields the protein CASSLRQGTNYGYTF.

This clonotype was found many times. J is TRBJ1-2 and V is TRBV6-2 or TRBV6-3; 7 positions agree with TRBD1. After removal of 5 bases from V and 4 bases from J, the junction contained 4 bases not matched to a gene. This CDR3 has 13 amino acids. The germline gives CDR1 MNHEY, CDR2 SVGEGT. CDR3 region: CASSKTGVYGYTF. Written as DNA, the CDR3 is TGTGCCAGCAGTAAAACAGGGGTCTATGGCTACACCTTC.

This clonotype appeared a few times. The chain carries TRBV12-3 or TRBV12-4 and TRBJ2-1; 11 positions agree with TRBD2. Germline trimming cut 3 bases from V and 2 bases from J; bases unmatched to any gene: 3. CDR3 length equals 16 residues. The CDR3 DNA reads TGTGCCAGCAGTTTCCTTAGCGGGAGGGCCTACAATGAGCAGTTCTTC. Amino acid sequence: CASSFLSGRAYNEQFF.